This T cell receptor beta chain stems from a study of T-cell reconstitution after alpha-beta-depleted transplantation in children. This clonotype was picked up a small number of times. Its target is not known. This sample's TCRbeta library carried unique molecular identifier barcodes. MiXCR was run by TCRdb on the PCR reads, yielding one entry per CDR3 protein. The sample lists some 600,000 distinct CDR3 sequences; over 10% were seen once. Broader study findings: Reported findings indicate that, about two months after transplant, alpha-beta T cells came from several hundred expanded clones, which were derived from non-depleted graft cells. By one year post-transplant, T-cell counts and diversity largely arose from T cells that were newly produced. From surviving recipient T cells and thymic progenitors came the high day-60 TCRbeta diversity observed in some patients.

Trimming took 8 bases from V and 4 from J, leaving 18 bases between them. The germline CDR1 and CDR2 sequences are MDHEN and SYDVKM. The CDR3 is made up of 16 amino acids. The chain uses TRBV28 and TRBJ1-6; D uncertain. The clonotype comes from a male patient aged 10-17 years who had a stem cell transplant for acute myeloid leukemia, so the T cells may come from the graft donor. The sequencing used PBMCs, mostly from graft donor cells, collected 360 days after TCRalphabeta/CD19-depleted stem cell transplant. The CDR3 DNA follows: TGTGCCAGCTACCGAAGCCCCCTTCCTTATAATTCACCCCTCCACTTT. It translates to CASYRSPLPYNSPLHF.